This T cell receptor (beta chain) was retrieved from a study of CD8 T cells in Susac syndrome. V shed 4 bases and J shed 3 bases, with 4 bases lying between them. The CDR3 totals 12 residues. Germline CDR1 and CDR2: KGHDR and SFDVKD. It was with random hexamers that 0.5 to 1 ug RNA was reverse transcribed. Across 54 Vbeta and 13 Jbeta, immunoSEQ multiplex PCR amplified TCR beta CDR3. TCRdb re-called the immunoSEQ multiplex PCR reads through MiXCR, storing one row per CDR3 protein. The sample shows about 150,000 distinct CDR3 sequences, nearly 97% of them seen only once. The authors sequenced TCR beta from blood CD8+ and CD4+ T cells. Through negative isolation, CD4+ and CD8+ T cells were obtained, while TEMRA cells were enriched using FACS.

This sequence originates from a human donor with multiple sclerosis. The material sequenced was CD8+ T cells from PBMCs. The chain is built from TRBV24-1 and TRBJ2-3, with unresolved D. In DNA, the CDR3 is TGTGCCACCAGTGACTATACAGATACGCAGTATTTT. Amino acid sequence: CATSDYTDTQYF.